The 12 T cell receptor beta chains given below trace back to one sample, sequenced in a study of blood T cell repertoires in COVID-19. Method: immunoSEQ multiplex PCR; TCRdb's copy keeps in-frame clones and lacks some. The profile shows around 300,000 clones, around 88% of them singletons. Sequenced: peripheral blood. These receptors were collected from a woman in her twenties or thirties with COVID-19, enrolled during active disease.

CDR3 DNA sequence: TGTGCCAGTAGTATCAGCGGGGGGCGGGGCACCGGGGAGCTGTTTTTT. Amino acids: CASSISGGRGTGELFF. The chain joins TRBV19 to TRBJ2-2; 9 bases match TRBD2. The V and J ends lost 3 bases and 4 bases, in that order; junction bases with no gene match: 6. This CDR3 spans 16 amino acids. Germline values: CDR1 LNHDA, CDR2 SQIVND (reference sequence).

The V and J genes are TRBV18 and TRBJ1-1; no definite D call. The length of the CDR3 is 13 residues. CDR1 and CDR2 (germline): KGHSH, LQKENI. V dropped 3 bases and J dropped 4 bases, with 9 bases sitting between them. The CDR3 DNA reads as TGTGCCAGCTCACCTATGGGGAGCACTGAAGCTTTCTTT. Translated, it gives CASSPMGSTEAFF.

The CDR3 loop reads CASTPEGGTIYF. CDR3 coding DNA: TGTGCCAGTACCCCCGAAGGGGGCACCATATATTTT. This chain joins TRBV19 and TRBJ1-3, with a possible D match to TRBD1 (6 bases). Germline CDR1 reads LNHDA; CDR2 reads SQIVND (reference sequence). Trimming took off 7 bases at V and 9 bases at J, with 13 bases between the two ends. This CDR3 has 12 residues.

The J gene is TRBJ2-4, the V gene TRBV5-4; D gene unclear. The CDR3 length is 15 residues. The V end was cut by 3 bases, the J end by 3 bases, with 13 bases between. Germline values: CDR1 SGHNT, CDR2 YYREEE (reference sequence). The CDR3 sequence is CASSSDSGIKNIQYF. The CDR3 DNA reads as TGTGCCAGCAGCTCCGATAGTGGTATCAAAAACATTCAGTACTTC.

The chain joins TRBV3-1 (or the pseudogene TRBV3-2) to TRBJ2-1, with 8 bases fitting TRBD2. Germline lookup yields CDR1 LGHDT and CDR2 YNNKEL (reference sequence). The CDR3 loop spans 13 amino acids. V shed 0 bases and J 12 bases; nucleotides not matched to a gene: 4. The CDR3 here is CASSQDVLAGQFF. The CDR3, as DNA: TGTGCCAGCAGCCAAGATGTCCTAGCGGGGCAGTTCTTC.

The chain uses TRBV10-2 and TRBJ1-6; weak D call: TRBD1 (5 bases). Germline CDR1 and CDR2: WSHSY and SAAADI. The CDR3 covers 15 residues. V shed 11 bases and J shed 2 bases, with 16 bases lying between them. CDR3 region: CASRMGRTYNSPLHF. CDR3 nucleotide sequence: TGCGCCTCTCGGATGGGGCGTACCTATAATTCACCCCTCCACTTT.

The chain uses TRBV28 and TRBJ1-2, with D unresolved. The ends were cut back, 5 bases at V and 0 bases at J, with 7 bases in the middle. This CDR3 has 13 amino acids. The germline V gene encodes CDR1 MDHEN and CDR2 SYDVKM. The CDR3: CASSRSANYGYTF. CDR3 in DNA: TGTGCCAGCAGTCGGAGCGCTAACTATGGCTACACCTTC.

This chain joins TRBV4-3 and TRBJ1-2; a weak D match, TRBD1 (5 bases). V was pared by 2 bases and J by 8 bases, with 15 bases between. Per germline, CDR1 LGHNA and CDR2 YSLEER. The CDR3 loop spans 14 amino acids. The DNA for the CDR3 is TGCGCCAGCAGCCAACTTGGACGGGGGAGCGGCTACACCTTC. It translates to CASSQLGRGSGYTF.

The chain employs TRBV5-6 and TRBJ1-2; D unresolved. Germline V gives CDR1 SGHDT, CDR2 YYEEEE. This CDR3 has 16 amino acids. V was trimmed by 3 bases and J by 4 bases, leaving 19 bases between them. CDR3 sequence (DNA): TGTGCCAGCAGCTCGCGTTATTCCCGAGCCCTCTATGGCTACACCTTC. Its translation is CASSSRYSRALYGYTF. Using reference TRBV5-6 and TRBJ1-2 for the parts outside the CDR3, the full variable domain is DAGVTQSPTHLIKTRGQQVTLRCSPKSGHDTVSWYQQALGQGPQFIFQYYEEEERQRGNFPDRFSGHQFPNYSSELNVNALLLGDSALYLCASSSRYSRALYGYTFGSGTRLTVV.

This chain joins TRBV5-4 and TRBJ2-2; TRBD2 aligns across 14 bases. Germline CDR1 reads SGHNT; CDR2 reads YYREEE (reference sequence). The CDR3 length is 18 residues. Losses at the gene ends were 3 bases for V and 0 bases for J; bases not matched to a gene: 4. CDR3 DNA: TGTGCCAGCAGCTGGGGGACTAGCGGGGGATCGAACACCGGGGAGCTGTTTTTT. The encoded protein is CASSWGTSGGSNTGELFF. Variable domain in full (rest from reference TRBV5-4 and TRBJ2-2): ETGVTQSPTHLIKTRGQQVTLRCSSQSGHNTVSWYQQALGQGPQFIFQYYREEENGRGNFPPRFSGLQFPNYSSELNVNALELDDSALYLCASSWGTSGGSNTGELFFGEGSRLTVL.

The chain has TRBV27 and TRBJ1-2; TRBD1 matches 7 bases. The junction had 13 bases not matched to a gene; V was cut back by 4 bases and J by 8 bases. This CDR3 is built from 15 residues. Germline-derived CDR1 and CDR2 are MNHEY and SMNVEV (reference sequence). The CDR3 region has the DNA TGTGCCAGCAGTTCGGGGGACAGAGGGATAGCGGGCTACACCTTC. Residues: CASSSGDRGIAGYTF.

This sequence joins TRBV7-9 and TRBJ1-2; 9 bases line up with TRBD1. J gave up 5 bases and V 4 bases, and 11 bases lay outside the gene matches. Germline CDR1 is SEHNR and CDR2 is FQNEAQ (reference sequence). The CDR3 contains 16 residues. DNA of the CDR3: TGTGCCAGCAGCTCCACCGGGACAGGGAGTGGGTATGGCTACACCTTC. Amino acid sequence: CASSSTGTGSGYGYTF.